This record concerns one T cell receptor (beta chain) sequence. This sample was taken from a study of response to subunit inactivated influenza vaccine. Losses at the gene ends were 5 bases for V and 4 bases for J; bases not matched to a gene: 4. The CDR3 is 13 residues long. TCRdb re-derived calls from the RT-PCR reads in MiXCR, one entry per CDR3 protein. The profile shows roughly 500,000 distinct CDR3 sequences, under 25% of them singletons. These same records also appear under a second study, on T cells expressing NK-cell markers. As that report states: TCR beta libraries carry UMIs added by 5'RACE template switching. Sorting was restricted to alpha-beta TCR T cells by an anti-gamma-delta TCR antibody in several experiments. A few of the donors also had these clonotypes leading their CD3+CD56-NKG2C+ fraction.

V and J are TRBV12-3 or TRBV12-4 and TRBJ1-1; TRBD1 agrees at 7 bases. This clonotype was sampled from a middle-aged man who received an inactivated influenza vaccine. Sequences were derived from CD4+ T cells sorted from PBMCs, sampled 11 to 12 days after vaccination. CDR3 amino acids: CASSNRGGTEAFF. The CDR3 bases are TGTGCCAGCAGTAACAGGGGTGGCACTGAAGCTTTCTTT.